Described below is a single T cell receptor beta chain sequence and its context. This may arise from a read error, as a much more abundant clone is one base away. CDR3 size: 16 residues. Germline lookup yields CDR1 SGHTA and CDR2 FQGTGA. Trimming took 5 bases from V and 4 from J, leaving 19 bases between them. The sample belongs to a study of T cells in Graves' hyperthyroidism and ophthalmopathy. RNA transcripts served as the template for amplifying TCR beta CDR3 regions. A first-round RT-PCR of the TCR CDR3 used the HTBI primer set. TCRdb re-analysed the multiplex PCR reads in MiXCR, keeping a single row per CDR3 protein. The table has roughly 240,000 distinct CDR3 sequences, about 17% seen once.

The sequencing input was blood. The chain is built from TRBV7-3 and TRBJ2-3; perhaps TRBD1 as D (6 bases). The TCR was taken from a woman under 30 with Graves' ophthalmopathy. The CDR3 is CASSPVGRGPPDTQYF. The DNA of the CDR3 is TGTGCCAGCAGCCCGGTGGGCAGGGGCCCCCCAGATACGCAGTATTTT.